These T cell receptor beta chains were read from a single sample in a study of beta chain features in type 1 diabetes. Generated by immunoSEQ multiplex PCR, the TCRdb table keeps only in-frame clones and is missing some. The data hold approximately 17,000 clones, with roughly 70% observed a single time. Sequenced input: stem cell memory CD4+ T cells from blood. Every receptor here comes from a man aged 25-45 years with type 1 diabetes. Each CDR3 is given with its conserved first and last residue. The order of the fields is clone size, D gene, J gene, V gene, CDR3 protein, CDR3 DNA. A D gene is named only where the DNA matches it firmly. Size is omitted from some rows. Given values are once, few, many or a class for expanded clones.

clone_size: -; d_call: TRBD1; j_call: TRBJ2-1; v_call: TRBV5-1; cdr3_aa: CASSSGQGNYNEQFF; cdr3_nt: TGCGCCAGCAGTTCTGGACAGGGGAACTACAATGAGCAGTTCTTC
clone_size: once; d_call: -; j_call: TRBJ2-1; v_call: TRBV5-1; cdr3_aa: CASSLAGGNEQFF; cdr3_nt: TGCGCCAGCAGCCTAGCTGGAGGGAATGAGCAGTTCTTC
clone_size: few; d_call: TRBD2; j_call: TRBJ2-1; v_call: TRBV2; cdr3_aa: CASSRLAGAGYNEQFF; cdr3_nt: TGTGCCAGCAGTCGGCTAGCGGGGGCCGGGTATAATGAGCAGTTCTTC
clone_size: -; d_call: -; j_call: TRBJ2-1; v_call: TRBV4-1; cdr3_aa: CASSQEGASSTEQFF; cdr3_nt: TGCGCCAGCAGCCAAGAGGGGGCCTCCTCGACTGAGCAGTTCTTC
clone_size: -; d_call: -; j_call: TRBJ2-1; v_call: TRBV5-1; cdr3_aa: CASSSQGNEQFF; cdr3_nt: TGCGCCAGCAGCTCACAGGGCAATGAGCAGTTCTTC
clone_size: -; d_call: -; j_call: TRBJ2-7; v_call: TRBV18; cdr3_aa: CASSPFRDTPYEQYF; cdr3_nt: TGTGCCAGCTCACCCTTTCGGGACACCCCCTACGAGCAGTACTTC
clone_size: -; d_call: -; j_call: TRBJ2-7; v_call: TRBV2; cdr3_aa: CATSISYEQYF; cdr3_nt: TGTGCCACCTCGATCTCATACGAGCAGTACTTC
clone_size: once; d_call: -; j_call: TRBJ1-1; v_call: TRBV5-6; cdr3_aa: CASSLRPRGNTEAFF; cdr3_nt: TGTGCCAGCAGCTTGCGACCGCGAGGGAACACTGAAGCTTTCTTT
clone_size: few; d_call: -; j_call: TRBJ2-7; v_call: TRBV28; cdr3_aa: CASRTPRLGAVGQYF; cdr3_nt: TGTGCCAGCAGAACCCCGCGTTTGGGAGCCGTGGGGCAGTACTTC
clone_size: -; d_call: -; j_call: TRBJ1-5; v_call: TRBV18; cdr3_aa: CASSPASTDQEGNQPQHF; cdr3_nt: TGTGCCAGCTCACCAGCTTCCACGGACCAGGAGGGCAATCAGCCCCAGCATTTT
clone_size: -; d_call: TRBD2; j_call: TRBJ2-7; v_call: TRBV30; cdr3_aa: CAWSPAGGRLEQYF; cdr3_nt: TGTGCCTGGAGTCCAGCGGGGGGGCGTCTCGAGCAGTACTTC
clone_size: -; d_call: -; j_call: TRBJ2-5; v_call: TRBV28; cdr3_aa: CASSLSGRGQETQYF; cdr3_nt: TGTGCCAGCAGTTTATCGGGCAGGGGCCAAGAGACCCAGTACTTC
clone_size: -; d_call: -; j_call: TRBJ1-6; v_call: TRBV7-9; cdr3_aa: CASSASLPREYNSPLHF; cdr3_nt: TGTGCCAGCAGCGCGTCCTTACCGCGGGAATATAATTCACCCCTCCACTTT
clone_size: once; d_call: -; j_call: TRBJ2-7; v_call: TRBV15; cdr3_aa: CATSREGNRAHEQYF; cdr3_nt: TGTGCCACCAGCAGAGAAGGGAACAGGGCCCACGAGCAGTACTTC
clone_size: -; d_call: -; j_call: TRBJ2-3; v_call: TRBV19; cdr3_aa: CASSIEARTDTQYF; cdr3_nt: TGTGCCAGTAGTATAGAGGCCAGGACAGATACGCAGTATTTT
clone_size: -; d_call: -; j_call: TRBJ2-7; v_call: TRBV28; cdr3_aa: CASSLFSLSYEQYF; cdr3_nt: TGTGCCAGCAGTCTTTTCTCCCTCTCCTACGAGCAGTACTTC
clone_size: -; d_call: -; j_call: TRBJ1-1; v_call: TRBV28; cdr3_aa: CASPLGPREGGEAFF; cdr3_nt: TGTGCCAGCCCTCTAGGACCCCGGGAGGGGGGGGAAGCTTTCTTT